Listed below are T cell receptor beta chains from one sample, sequenced in a study of T cell responses to AZD1222 COVID-19 vaccine. Assay: immunoSEQ multiplex PCR; the TCRdb copy retains only in-frame clones and omits some. The repertoire holds about 180,000 clones, about nine tenths seen once, with approximately 1.9% in the top ten. The sample was peripheral blood, taken 28 days after the second AZD1222 dose. The source of these receptors is an adult who received the AZD1222 COVID-19 vaccine. CDR3s include the opening cysteine and the closing phenylalanine or tryptophan. The D gene is left open where the match is weak. The size field is filled for only some rows; it gives once, few, many or a size class.

abundance: .
j_gene: TRBJ1-6
v_gene: TRBV6-5
d_gene: .
CDR3aa: CASSYSVISDNSPLHF
CDR3nt: TGTGCCAGCAGTTACTCGGTAATAAGTGATAATTCACCCCTCCACTTT

abundance: .
j_gene: TRBJ2-1
v_gene: TRBV30
d_gene: .
CDR3aa: CAWSWPTRQFF
CDR3nt: TGTGCCTGGAGTTGGCCGACGCGGCAGTTCTTC

abundance: .
j_gene: TRBJ2-3
v_gene: TRBV19
d_gene: .
CDR3aa: CASSIVTRDTQYF
CDR3nt: TGTGCCAGTAGTATCGTAACACGCGATACGCAGTATTTT

abundance: .
j_gene: TRBJ2-7
v_gene: TRBV3-1/TRBV3-2
d_gene: .
CDR3aa: CASSRTRDPLEQYF
CDR3nt: TGTGCCAGCAGCCGGACCCGGGACCCCCTGGAGCAGTACTTC

abundance: few
j_gene: TRBJ1-2
v_gene: TRBV5-4
d_gene: .
CDR3aa: CASSLRPDPGYTF
CDR3nt: TGTGCCAGCAGCTTAAGACCGGATCCTGGCTACACCTTC

abundance: .
j_gene: TRBJ1-2
v_gene: TRBV7-2
d_gene: TRBD1
CDR3aa: CASSSDRVRGYTF
CDR3nt: TGTGCCAGCAGCTCCGACAGGGTTCGTGGCTACACCTTC

abundance: .
j_gene: TRBJ1-1
v_gene: TRBV10-2
d_gene: TRBD1
CDR3aa: CASSDHRGHTEAFF
CDR3nt: TGCGCCAGCAGTGACCACAGGGGTCACACTGAAGCTTTCTTT

abundance: .
j_gene: TRBJ2-7
v_gene: TRBV4-3
d_gene: .
CDR3aa: CASSQERGAAYEQYF
CDR3nt: TGCGCCAGCAGCCAAGAGCGCGGGGCCGCCTACGAGCAGTACTTC

abundance: .
j_gene: TRBJ2-7
v_gene: TRBV27
d_gene: .
CDR3aa: CASRGPAYEQYF
CDR3nt: TGTGCCAGCAGGGGACCTGCCTACGAGCAGTACTTC

abundance: .
j_gene: TRBJ2-3
v_gene: TRBV4-3
d_gene: .
CDR3aa: CASSQDPFGARTDTQYF
CDR3nt: TGCGCCAGCAGCCAAGACCCATTTGGGGCACGCACAGATACGCAGTATTTT

abundance: .
j_gene: TRBJ2-7
v_gene: TRBV5-1
d_gene: TRBD2
CDR3aa: CASSFSLAGGSYEQYF
CDR3nt: TGCGCCAGCAGCTTTTCCCTAGCGGGGGGTTCCTACGAGCAGTACTTC

abundance: .
j_gene: TRBJ2-7
v_gene: TRBV11-2
d_gene: .
CDR3aa: CASSLSGGNEQYF
CDR3nt: TGTGCCAGCAGCTTATCCGGTGGGAACGAGCAGTACTTC

abundance: once
j_gene: TRBJ2-7
v_gene: TRBV7-9
d_gene: .
CDR3aa: CASSLAGEPYEQYF
CDR3nt: TGTGCCAGCAGCTTAGCGGGAGAGCCGTACGAGCAGTACTTC

abundance: .
j_gene: TRBJ2-1
v_gene: TRBV9
d_gene: TRBD2
CDR3aa: CASSVATLGGGPNEQFF
CDR3nt: TGTGCCAGCAGCGTAGCTACTCTGGGGGGAGGGCCCAATGAGCAGTTCTTC

abundance: .
j_gene: TRBJ2-1
v_gene: TRBV24-1
d_gene: .
CDR3aa: CATSDLDGSVGDEQFF
CDR3nt: TGTGCCACCAGTGATTTAGACGGGAGTGTCGGGGATGAGCAGTTCTTC

abundance: once
j_gene: TRBJ1-1
v_gene: TRBV19
d_gene: .
CDR3aa: CASSSQGIVGTEAFF
CDR3nt: TGTGCCAGTAGTAGTCAGGGTATAGTTGGCACTGAAGCTTTCTTT

abundance: .
j_gene: TRBJ1-2
v_gene: TRBV6-5
d_gene: TRBD1
CDR3aa: CASSTGTGRNGYTF
CDR3nt: TGTGCCAGCAGTACCGGGACAGGGAGGAATGGCTACACCTTC

abundance: few
j_gene: TRBJ2-1
v_gene: TRBV19
d_gene: TRBD2
CDR3aa: CASSTSGPSYNEQFF
CDR3nt: TGTGCCAGTAGTACTAGCGGGCCGTCCTACAATGAGCAGTTCTTC

abundance: few
j_gene: TRBJ2-1
v_gene: TRBV7-9
d_gene: .
CDR3aa: CASSPPIRRGPYNEQFF
CDR3nt: TGTGCCAGCAGCCCCCCAATACGTCGGGGGCCCTACAATGAGCAGTTCTTC

abundance: .
j_gene: TRBJ1-3
v_gene: TRBV10-1
d_gene: .
CDR3aa: CASSDPGVSGNTIYF
CDR3nt: TGCGCCAGCAGTGACCCTGGGGTCTCTGGAAACACCATATATTTT

abundance: .
j_gene: TRBJ1-5
v_gene: TRBV28
d_gene: .
CDR3aa: CASSLGSQPQHF
CDR3nt: TGTGCCAGCAGTTTGGGGTCTCAGCCCCAGCATTTT

abundance: .
j_gene: TRBJ1-2
v_gene: TRBV4-3
d_gene: TRBD1
CDR3aa: CASSQEGQAYTF
CDR3nt: TGCGCCAGCAGCCAAGAAGGACAGGCCTACACCTTC

abundance: .
j_gene: TRBJ1-2
v_gene: TRBV6-1
d_gene: .
CDR3aa: CASSAQSTGVDYGYTF
CDR3nt: TGTGCCAGCAGTGCACAATCGACAGGCGTGGACTATGGCTACACCTTC

abundance: .
j_gene: TRBJ2-7
v_gene: TRBV19
d_gene: TRBD1
CDR3aa: CASSPRDRSRQDF
CDR3nt: TGTGCCAGTAGCCCCCGGGACAGGAGCCGACAAGACTTC

abundance: .
j_gene: TRBJ2-7
v_gene: TRBV18
d_gene: .
CDR3aa: CASSPGGNEQYF
CDR3nt: TGTGCCAGCTCACCCGGAGGCAACGAGCAGTACTTC

abundance: .
j_gene: TRBJ2-7
v_gene: TRBV5-1
d_gene: TRBD2
CDR3aa: CASSPSYSGGAVQYEQYF
CDR3nt: TGCGCCAGCAGCCCCAGCTATAGCGGGGGGGCCGTTCAGTACGAGCAGTACTTC

abundance: .
j_gene: TRBJ2-7
v_gene: TRBV5-4
d_gene: TRBD1
CDR3aa: CASSWGQDLLGEQYF
CDR3nt: TGTGCCAGCAGCTGGGGACAGGATCTTCTGGGCGAGCAGTACTTC

abundance: .
j_gene: TRBJ2-4
v_gene: TRBV5-6
d_gene: .
CDR3aa: CASSFNRFNIQYF
CDR3nt: TGTGCCAGCAGCTTTAATCGGTTTAACATTCAGTACTTC

abundance: .
j_gene: TRBJ2-7
v_gene: TRBV4-1
d_gene: TRBD2
CDR3aa: CASSPQRGATYEQYF
CDR3nt: TGCGCCAGCAGCCCTCAGCGGGGGGCGACCTACGAGCAGTACTTC

abundance: .
j_gene: TRBJ1-6
v_gene: TRBV3-1/TRBV3-2
d_gene: TRBD1
CDR3aa: CASSRDPGTGEIWNSPLHF
CDR3nt: TGTGCCAGCAGCCGGGATCCCGGGACAGGGGAAATTTGGAATTCACCCCTCCACTTT

abundance: .
j_gene: TRBJ2-1
v_gene: TRBV18
d_gene: .
CDR3aa: CASSPPAGLSSYNEQFF
CDR3nt: TGTGCCAGCTCACCGCCTGCGGGACTTTCCTCCTACAATGAGCAGTTCTTC

abundance: .
j_gene: TRBJ2-3
v_gene: TRBV18
d_gene: TRBD2
CDR3aa: CASSPAGLAGGFGTDTQYF
CDR3nt: TGTGCCAGCTCACCGGCGGGACTAGCGGGGGGCTTCGGCACAGATACGCAGTATTTT

abundance: once
j_gene: TRBJ1-1
v_gene: TRBV3-1/TRBV3-2
d_gene: .
CDR3aa: CASSQAGEAFF
CDR3nt: TGTGCCAGCAGCCAGGCGGGGGAGGCTTTCTTT